Listed below are T cell receptor beta chains from one sample, sequenced in a study of blood T cells in healthy people across ages. TCRdb itself ran the 5' RACE reads through MiXCR, one entry per CDR3 protein. Found here are about a million distinct CDR3 sequences, approximately 50% of them singletons; the top ten hold 20% to 25%. The specimen sequenced was blood. These receptors were obtained from a woman in her sixties in good health. CDR3s include the opening cysteine and the closing phenylalanine or tryptophan. The order of the fields is J gene, clone size, D gene, V gene, CDR3 length, CDR3 protein, CDR3 DNA. A D gene is named only where the DNA matches it firmly. Not every row has a clone size; where given, it reads once, few, many or a size class.

J: TRBJ2-7
size: few
D: TRBD2
V: TRBV7-9
length: 15
CDR3: CASSPASGHGDEQYF
DNA: TGTGCCAGCAGCCCAGCTAGCGGCCATGGGGACGAGCAGTACTTC

J: TRBJ2-1
size: .
D: TRBD2
V: TRBV28
length: 14
CDR3: CASSLAGRHNEQFF
DNA: TGTGCCAGCAGCTTAGCGGGCAGGCACAATGAGCAGTTCTTC

J: TRBJ2-5
size: few
D: TRBD2
V: TRBV7-2
length: 16
CDR3: CASSRGLAGGRETQYF
DNA: TGTGCCAGCAGCAGAGGACTAGCGGGAGGGCGGGAGACCCAGTACTTC

J: TRBJ2-1
size: few
D: TRBD2
V: TRBV4-1
length: 18
CDR3: CASSQDRGTSVRYNEQFF
DNA: TGCGCCAGCAGCCAAGATAGGGGAACTAGCGTGAGGTACAATGAGCAGTTCTTC

J: TRBJ1-1
size: .
D: .
V: TRBV5-1
length: 16
CDR3: CASSLKQGAGNTEAFF
DNA: TGCGCCAGCAGCTTGAAACAGGGCGCAGGGAACACTGAAGCTTTCTTT

J: TRBJ2-7
size: .
D: TRBD2
V: TRBV12-3/TRBV12-4
length: 15
CDR3: CASSLRTSGVYEQYF
DNA: TGTGCCAGCAGTTTAAGGACGAGCGGGGTTTACGAGCAGTACTTC

J: TRBJ2-5
size: few
D: .
V: TRBV5-1
length: 14
CDR3: CASSLRAPRETQYF
DNA: TGCGCCAGCAGCTTACGAGCCCCCCGGGAGACCCAGTACTTC

J: TRBJ2-1
size: .
D: .
V: TRBV11-2
length: 16
CDR3: CASSLDGRITYNEQFF
DNA: TGTGCCAGCAGCTTAGATGGCAGGATAACCTACAATGAGCAGTTCTTC

J: TRBJ2-4
size: .
D: .
V: TRBV6-2/TRBV6-3
length: 17
CDR3: CASGERRQVLAKNIQYF
DNA: TGTGCCAGCGGAGAACGGAGACAGGTACTAGCCAAAAACATTCAGTACTTC

J: TRBJ2-7
size: .
D: .
V: TRBV7-2
length: 14
CDR3: CASSVDLGRYEQYF
DNA: TGTGCCAGCAGCGTAGACCTGGGACGTTACGAGCAGTACTTC

J: TRBJ1-3
size: .
D: .
V: TRBV6-5
length: 14
CDR3: CASRTAISGNTIYF
DNA: TGTGCCAGCAGGACAGCGATCTCTGGAAACACCATATATTTT

J: TRBJ2-7
size: .
D: TRBD2
V: TRBV7-9
length: 15
CDR3: CASSPRTSGYYEQYF
DNA: TGTGCCAGCAGCCCGCGGACTAGCGGTTACTACGAGCAGTACTTC

J: TRBJ2-1
size: few
D: TRBD2
V: TRBV5-1
length: 13
CDR3: CASERGAGNEQFF
DNA: TGCGCCAGCGAGCGGGGTGCGGGGAATGAGCAGTTCTTC

J: TRBJ1-2
size: .
D: TRBD1
V: TRBV12-3/TRBV12-4
length: 13
CDR3: CASTETGFGGYTF
DNA: TGTGCCAGCACCGAGACAGGGTTTGGTGGCTACACCTTC

J: TRBJ1-5
size: .
D: .
V: TRBV7-8
length: 16
CDR3: CASSLSRAYSNQPQHF
DNA: TGTGCCAGCAGCTTAAGTAGGGCCTATAGCAATCAGCCCCAGCATTTT

J: TRBJ2-7
size: .
D: .
V: TRBV28
length: 12
CDR3: CASTGDLYEQYF
DNA: TGTGCCAGCACGGGGGATCTCTACGAGCAGTACTTC

J: TRBJ2-7
size: .
D: .
V: TRBV7-9
length: 13
CDR3: CASSPSEDYEQYF
DNA: TGTGCCAGCAGCCCTAGCGAGGACTACGAGCAGTACTTC

J: TRBJ2-5
size: .
D: TRBD2
V: TRBV11-2
length: 17
CDR3: CASSPRMGSSGQETQYF
DNA: TGTGCCAGCAGCCCCCGGATGGGATCTAGCGGCCAAGAGACCCAGTACTTC

J: TRBJ2-1
size: few
D: .
V: TRBV5-1
length: 16
CDR3: CASSLVAAVGYNEQFF
DNA: TGCGCCAGCAGCTTGGTGGCAGCGGTAGGCTACAATGAGCAGTTCTTC